The source of this TCR beta chain is a study of T-cell memory formation after mild COVID-19. TCRdb redid the calling of the 5' RACE reads with MiXCR, one entry per CDR3 protein. Here the sample spans under 250,000 distinct CDR3 sequences, 27% being singletons. The CDR3 runs to 14 residues. Germline trimming cut 8 bases from V and 6 bases from J; bases unmatched to any gene: 10. CDR1 and CDR2 (germline): MNHEY, SMNVEV (reference sequence). This clonotype was picked up many times. Its specificity is not known. Regarding the study as a whole: The second-wave clones peaking on day 37 were not confirmed as SARS-CoV-2-specific. Several responding clones turned up in pre-infection memory, indicating that cross-reactive memory may have taken part. The study found contracting CD4+ clones mainly in CM and EM and contracting CD8+ clones in EMRA.

Sequenced material: PBMCs or a T cell subset sorted from them (not recorded which). The TCR sequence derives from an adult woman who had mild COVID-19 (a few samples of this study predate the infection). Cell type and time point are not known. The chain is built from TRBV27 and TRBJ2-1, with TRBD2 matching 7 bases. The CDR3: CASSRLAAFNEQFF. CDR3 coding DNA: TGTGCCAGCTCGAGGCTAGCGGCCTTCAATGAGCAGTTCTTC.